The 7 T cell receptor beta chains in this list originate from one sample, sequenced in a study of identical twins. TCRdb redid the calling of the 5' RACE reads with MiXCR, one entry per CDR3 protein. The sample lists 1.5 million to 2 million distinct CDR3 sequences; under 35% were seen once. Sequencing was carried out using cord blood. Receptor source: a newborn girl in good health.

This clonotype has just a few counts. The rearrangement links TRBV6-5 to TRBJ1-6, with a weak D call TRBD1 (5 bases). Trimming stripped 6 bases from V and 10 bases from J, with 16 bases between. CDR3 size: 14 residues. Germline CDR1 and CDR2: MNHEY and SVGAGI. The CDR3 region is CASSDRALGSPLHF. CDR3 DNA sequence: TGTGCCAGCAGCGACAGAGCTCTAGGGTCACCCCTCCACTTT.

As to this clonotype: One end of the junction varies from germline; a read error may be responsible. V and J are TRBV7-9 and TRBJ1-1, with D maybe TRBD1 (5 bases). The germline gives CDR1 SEHNR, CDR2 FQNEAQ (reference sequence). This CDR3 spans 12 amino acids. CDR3 nucleotides: TGTGCCAGCAGACGACAGAACACTGGAGCTTTCTTT. It yields the protein CASRRQNTGAFF.

V is TRBV6-5 and J is TRBJ1-1; D not certain. V lost 0 bases and J 1 base, leaving 6 bases between the germline ends. In germline, CDR1 is MNHEY, CDR2 SVGAGI. This CDR3 has 14 residues. This CDR3 is CASSYSDENTEAFF. The CDR3 nucleotides read TGTGCCAGCAGTTACTCGGACGAGAACACTGAAGCTTTCTTT.

This clonotype was observed a few times. This sequence joins TRBV20-1 and TRBJ2-7; TRBD2 aligns across 10 bases. The CDR3 spans 15 residues. Trimming took 0 bases from V and 2 from J; bases not matched to a gene: 4. Germline values: CDR1 DFQATT, CDR2 SNEGSKA (reference sequence). CDR3 nucleotide sequence: TGCAGTGCTAGAGATGGGCTAGCGGGGGCCTACGAGCAGTACTTC. It specifies CSARDGLAGAYEQYF.

This sequence joins TRBV4-2 and TRBJ1-6, with TRBD1 matching 9 bases. The germline CDR1 and CDR2 sequences are LGHNA and YNFKEQ. V shed 0 bases and J 9 bases; nucleotides not matched to a gene: 3. This CDR3 comprises 15 residues. The CDR3 region has the DNA TGTGCCAGCAGCCAAGAGGACAGGGGAACTTCACCCCTCCACTTT. Its translation: CASSQEDRGTSPLHF.

This clonotype turned up a few times. The chain has TRBV24-1 and TRBJ2-5, with 7 bases fitting TRBD1. The CDR3 is made up of 14 amino acids. V was pared by 3 bases and J by 4 bases, with 4 bases of the junction left unmatched. Germline V gene lookup returns CDR1 KGHDR and CDR2 SFDVKD. CDR3 DNA sequence: TGTGCCACCAGTGATCAGAGACAGGGAGAGACCCAGTACTTC. Amino acids: CATSDQRQGETQYF.

This clonotype has more than one count but fewer than ten. The V call is TRBV28, the J call TRBJ2-3; D is possibly TRBD1 or TRBD2 (6 bases each). CDR1 MDHEN and CDR2 SYDVKM come from the germline V gene. The V and J ends lost 5 bases and 0 bases respectively, with 15 bases between them. CDR3 length: 16 amino acids. For the CDR3, the DNA is TGTGCCAGCAGTGCCCCGAGGGGGGCTAGCACAGATACGCAGTATTTT. Translated: CASSAPRGASTDTQYF.